The TCR beta chain described here comes from a study of shared clonotypes between healthy human individuals. Replicate sorted-subset PCRs were loaded with around 0.2 ug DNA, 31,000 or so T cell genomes. Some clones are missing from TCRdb's copy, which holds only in-frame ones; the method was immunoSEQ multiplex PCR. The sample carries 1.6 million or so clones, approximately 97% recorded once. The clonotype originates from a young man in good health. Sequenced sample: naive CD4+ T cells sorted from blood. Documented subset: CD45RA+ positively selected.

As DNA, the CDR3 is TGTGCCAGCAGTGTCCCCGGGGGCGGGGCGGGAGATACGCAGTATTTT. Translating gives CASSVPGGGAGDTQYF. V and J are TRBV28 and TRBJ2-3; D possibly uses TRBD1 or TRBD2 (6 bases each). This CDR3 spans 16 amino acids. V lost 5 bases to trimming and J lost 5 bases, with 20 bases between them. The germline V gene encodes CDR1 MDHEN and CDR2 SYDVKM.